This is a list of T cell receptor beta chains from one sample in a study of blood T cell repertoires in COVID-19. The repertoire was sequenced with immunoSEQ multiplex PCR; TCRdb's copy has only in-frame clones and lacks some. There are 200,000 to 250,000 clones in the sample; about nine tenths occur only once, and 5.5% to 7% lies in the top ten. The sequencing sample was made of peripheral blood. Every receptor here comes from a man at least 80 years old with acute or convalescent COVID-19. Each CDR3 is given with its conserved first and last residue. Fields, in order: clone size, J gene, V gene, D gene, CDR3 DNA, CDR3 protein. D genes are given only for firm matches. The size entry is marked missing in some rows and otherwise reads once, few, many or a size class.

size: -
J: TRBJ2-7
V: TRBV18
D: TRBD1
DNA: TGTGCCAGCTCACCACAAACAGGGGAGAGCGAGCAGTACTTC
CDR3: CASSPQTGESEQYF

size: -
J: TRBJ2-4
V: TRBV29-1
D: -
DNA: TGCAGCGTCGAGTGGGCAGGGGCGGCCAAAAACATTCAGTACTTC
CDR3: CSVEWAGAAKNIQYF

size: -
J: TRBJ1-5
V: TRBV2
D: -
DNA: TGTGCCAGCAGTGAAGAGGGTCAGGGGTATCAGCCCCAGCATTTT
CDR3: CASSEEGQGYQPQHF

size: -
J: TRBJ2-1
V: TRBV9
D: TRBD2
DNA: TGTGCCAGCAGCACTCTAGGACTAGCCTCTTCCTACAATGAGCAGTTCTTC
CDR3: CASSTLGLASSYNEQFF

size: few
J: TRBJ2-1
V: TRBV29-1
D: -
DNA: TGCAGCGTTGAAGGGACAAGGAATGAGCAGTTCTTC
CDR3: CSVEGTRNEQFF

size: -
J: TRBJ2-1
V: TRBV24-1
D: TRBD2
DNA: TGTGCCACCAGTGATCCCAGCCGAGGCGGGAGAGGCAATGAGCAGTTCTTC
CDR3: CATSDPSRGGRGNEQFF

size: -
J: TRBJ2-5
V: TRBV5-5
D: -
DNA: TGTGCCAGCAGCTTGGCTTCCCACGCGGGAGAGACCCAGTACTTC
CDR3: CASSLASHAGETQYF

size: -
J: TRBJ1-3
V: TRBV7-9
D: TRBD1
DNA: TGTGCCAGCAGCTTAGCCACAGGGGGCACTGGAAACACCATATATTTT
CDR3: CASSLATGGTGNTIYF

size: -
J: TRBJ2-7
V: TRBV28
D: TRBD1
DNA: TGTGCCAGCAGTGGACGGACAGGGGTCGGGAGCTCCTACGAGCAGTACTTC
CDR3: CASSGRTGVGSSYEQYF

size: -
J: TRBJ2-5
V: TRBV27
D: TRBD1
DNA: TGTGCCAGCAGTAACCGGGACAGGCAAGAGACCCAGTACTTC
CDR3: CASSNRDRQETQYF

size: -
J: TRBJ2-1
V: TRBV29-1
D: TRBD2
DNA: TGCAGCGTTGCAGCGGGAGGGGCCTACAATGAGCAGTTCTTC
CDR3: CSVAAGGAYNEQFF

size: many
J: TRBJ1-5
V: TRBV10-2
D: -
DNA: TGCGCCAGCAGTGACAGGGAGGGCAATCAGCCCCAGCATTTT
CDR3: CASSDREGNQPQHF

size: once
J: TRBJ1-4
V: TRBV5-1
D: TRBD1
DNA: TGCGCCAGCAGCTATGGAGCCGGGACAGGGAGGGAAAAACTGTTTTTT
CDR3: CASSYGAGTGREKLFF

size: -
J: TRBJ1-4
V: TRBV4-2
D: -
DNA: TGTGCCAGCAGCCAAGATGGGCAAGATAATGAAAAACTGTTTTTT
CDR3: CASSQDGQDNEKLFF

size: few
J: TRBJ2-6
V: TRBV9
D: TRBD1
DNA: TGTGCCAGCAGCGTAGGACTTCCCGGGACAGGTTACTCTGGGGCCAACGTCCTGACTTTC
CDR3: CASSVGLPGTGYSGANVLTF

size: -
J: TRBJ1-2
V: TRBV7-9
D: -
DNA: TGTGCCAGCAGCTTAGCGGGAGGACTACGCAGTGGCTACACCTTC
CDR3: CASSLAGGLRSGYTF

size: -
J: TRBJ2-7
V: TRBV27
D: TRBD1
DNA: TGTGCCAGCAGTAACAGGGGGCGAAAACTCTACGAGCAGTACTTC
CDR3: CASSNRGRKLYEQYF

size: once
J: TRBJ2-3
V: TRBV7-3
D: -
DNA: TGTGCCAGCAGCCTTCCCAGGGGAGATACGCAGTATTTT
CDR3: CASSLPRGDTQYF

size: -
J: TRBJ1-6
V: TRBV6-6
D: TRBD1
DNA: TGTGCCAGCAGTATGGACAGGAGTTATAATTCACCCCTCCACTTT
CDR3: CASSMDRSYNSPLHF

size: few
J: TRBJ1-4
V: TRBV28
D: -
DNA: TGTGCCAGCAGCTCCCCAGCGCCCGAAAAACTGTTTTTT
CDR3: CASSSPAPEKLFF

size: few
J: TRBJ2-5
V: TRBV5-6
D: TRBD2
DNA: TGTGCCAGCAGCCCGAGGACTAGCGGGAGCTATGAGACCCAGTACTTC
CDR3: CASSPRTSGSYETQYF

size: few
J: TRBJ2-5
V: TRBV28
D: -
DNA: TGTGCCAGCAGTTTCCCGGCCGACAGTCTTCAAGAGACCCAGTACTTC
CDR3: CASSFPADSLQETQYF

size: -
J: TRBJ2-1
V: TRBV7-9
D: -
DNA: TGTGCCAGCAGCTTTGCGGGATACAATGAGCAGTTCTTC
CDR3: CASSFAGYNEQFF

size: -
J: TRBJ2-7
V: TRBV15
D: -
DNA: TGTGCCACCAGCAATCGGGTCGGCGAGCAGTACTTC
CDR3: CATSNRVGEQYF

size: -
J: TRBJ1-6
V: TRBV6-1
D: -
DNA: TGTGCCAGCAGTGAGTCCTACAGGGCAACTAATTCACCCCTCCACTTT
CDR3: CASSESYRATNSPLHF

size: once
J: TRBJ1-1
V: TRBV7-2
D: -
DNA: TGTGCCAGCAGCTACAGGGTTTCGAACACTGAAGCTTTCTTT
CDR3: CASSYRVSNTEAFF

size: -
J: TRBJ1-6
V: TRBV29-1
D: TRBD1
DNA: TGCAGCGTTGAAGACCCAGGACAGGGGCGAGACTTT
CDR3: CSVEDPGQGRDF

size: -
J: TRBJ2-1
V: TRBV18
D: TRBD2
DNA: TGTGCCAGCTCACCAGGGACTAGCGGGACCAATGAGCAGTTCTTC
CDR3: CASSPGTSGTNEQFF

size: few
J: TRBJ1-5
V: TRBV10-3
D: -
DNA: TGTGCCATCAGTGAGTCCGGGGGGAACCAGCCCCAGCATTTT
CDR3: CAISESGGNQPQHF

size: -
J: TRBJ2-1
V: TRBV11-2
D: TRBD2
DNA: TGTGCCAGCAGCTTATTTGGGACTAGCGGGAGCTATGAGCAGTTCTTC
CDR3: CASSLFGTSGSYEQFF

size: -
J: TRBJ1-3
V: TRBV5-1
D: TRBD1
DNA: TGCGCCAGCAGCTTAGATCCCGGGACAGGGAAGGGAAACACCATATATTTT
CDR3: CASSLDPGTGKGNTIYF